This is a list of T cell receptor beta chains from one sample in a study of Graves' ophthalmopathy and Graves' hyperthyroidism. A single record per CDR3 protein comes from TCRdb applying MiXCR to the multiplex PCR reads. The sample yields about 380,000 distinct CDR3 sequences, 15% seen once. The specimen sequenced was peripheral blood. The receptors were sampled from a woman aged 18-29 years with stable Graves' hyperthyroidism. CDR3s include the opening cysteine and the closing phenylalanine or tryptophan. Fields, in order: V gene, J gene, CDR3 protein.

v_gene: TRBV24-1; j_gene: TRBJ2-2; CDR3aa: CATSDSGGTGELFF
v_gene: TRBV4-1; j_gene: TRBJ2-7; CDR3aa: CASSPQEMDVKDYEQYF
v_gene: TRBV20-1; j_gene: TRBJ1-1; CDR3aa: CSARDILMANTEAFF
v_gene: TRBV4-1; j_gene: TRBJ2-5; CDR3aa: CASSRTRSGETQYF
v_gene: TRBV12-3/TRBV12-4; j_gene: TRBJ2-4; CDR3aa: CASSLSGGAKNIQYF
v_gene: TRBV2; j_gene: TRBJ1-3; CDR3aa: CASSPGLSSGNTIYF
v_gene: TRBV7-2; j_gene: TRBJ2-5; CDR3aa: CASSLMSGGAETQYF
v_gene: TRBV10-3; j_gene: TRBJ1-3; CDR3aa: CAIRGRRDAGNTIEF
v_gene: TRBV9; j_gene: TRBJ2-7; CDR3aa: CASSVGLDSEYEQYF
v_gene: TRBV18; j_gene: TRBJ2-7; CDR3aa: CASSRTGGAEVYEQYF
v_gene: TRBV3-1; j_gene: TRBJ2-3; CDR3aa: CASSRPGGDTQYF
v_gene: TRBV6-1; j_gene: TRBJ1-5; CDR3aa: CASSEALMGSNQPQHF
v_gene: TRBV3-1; j_gene: TRBJ2-7; CDR3aa: CASSQGLWGEVYEQYF
v_gene: TRBV20-1; j_gene: TRBJ1-2; CDR3aa: CSARGSRANYGYTF
v_gene: TRBV18; j_gene: TRBJ1-1; CDR3aa: CASSPLDSPNTEAFF
v_gene: TRBV9; j_gene: TRBJ1-2; CDR3aa: CASSAQVGTPRGYTF
v_gene: TRBV6-1; j_gene: TRBJ2-5; CDR3aa: CASSRDTTETQYF
v_gene: TRBV7-9; j_gene: TRBJ1-6; CDR3aa: CASSFYLSSYNSPLHF
v_gene: TRBV24-1; j_gene: TRBJ1-2; CDR3aa: CATSDPTLEGGYGYTF
v_gene: TRBV29-1; j_gene: TRBJ2-2; CDR3aa: CSVDKANTGELFF
v_gene: TRBV5-1; j_gene: TRBJ2-2; CDR3aa: CASSLERGSSGELFF
v_gene: TRBV11-2; j_gene: TRBJ2-5; CDR3aa: CASSLDRDLQETQYF
v_gene: TRBV5-1; j_gene: TRBJ2-7; CDR3aa: CASSFGGGFPEQYF
v_gene: TRBV6-1; j_gene: TRBJ2-7; CDR3aa: CASSESYEQYF
v_gene: TRBV2; j_gene: TRBJ2-2; CDR3aa: CASSDRPLAGANTGELFF
v_gene: TRBV12-3/TRBV12-4; j_gene: TRBJ2-5; CDR3aa: CASSFFVRETQYF
v_gene: TRBV7-8; j_gene: TRBJ2-5; CDR3aa: CASSLYGQGRGYQETQYF
v_gene: TRBV2; j_gene: TRBJ2-7; CDR3aa: CASRAGFSYEQYF
v_gene: TRBV19; j_gene: TRBJ2-5; CDR3aa: CASESTGLGETQYF
v_gene: TRBV4-1; j_gene: TRBJ1-3; CDR3aa: CASSQDSPGVGNTIYF
v_gene: TRBV6-5; j_gene: TRBJ1-2; CDR3aa: CASSYLNGYTF